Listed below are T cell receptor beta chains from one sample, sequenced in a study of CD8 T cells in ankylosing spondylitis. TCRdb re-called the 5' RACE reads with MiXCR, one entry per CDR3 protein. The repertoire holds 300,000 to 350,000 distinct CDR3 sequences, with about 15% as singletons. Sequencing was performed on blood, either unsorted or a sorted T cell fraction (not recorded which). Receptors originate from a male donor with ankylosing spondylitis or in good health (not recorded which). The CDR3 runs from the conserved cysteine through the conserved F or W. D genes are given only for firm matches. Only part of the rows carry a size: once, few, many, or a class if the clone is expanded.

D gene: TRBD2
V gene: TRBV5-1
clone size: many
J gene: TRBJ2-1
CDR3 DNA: TGCGCCAGCAGCCCCCGTGGAGTAGCGGGGAACAATGAGCAGTTCTTC
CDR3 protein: CASSPRGVAGNNEQFF

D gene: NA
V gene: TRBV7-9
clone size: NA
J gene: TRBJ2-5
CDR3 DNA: TGTGCCAGCAGCTCGACTGAGGAGACCCAGTACTTC
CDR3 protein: CASSSTEETQYF

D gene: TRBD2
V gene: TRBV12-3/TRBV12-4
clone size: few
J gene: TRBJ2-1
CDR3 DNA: TGTGCCAGCAGTTTACTAGCGGGAGGGCCGGGGTCCTACAATGAGCAGTTCTTC
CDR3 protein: CASSLLAGGPGSYNEQFF

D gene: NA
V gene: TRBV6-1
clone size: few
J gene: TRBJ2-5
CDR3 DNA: TGTGCCAGCCTGAATTACGGATTCACCGAGACCCAGTACTTC
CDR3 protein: CASLNYGFTETQYF

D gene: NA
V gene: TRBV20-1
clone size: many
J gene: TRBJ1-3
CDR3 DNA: TGCAGTGCTAGAGATCGGGCCGGAGAAATAAACACCATATATTTT
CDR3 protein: CSARDRAGEINTIYF

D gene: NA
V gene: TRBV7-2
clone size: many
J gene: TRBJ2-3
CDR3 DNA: TGTGCCAGCAGCTTATTTCCGGGGAGGACAGATACGCAGTATTTT
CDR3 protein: CASSLFPGRTDTQYF

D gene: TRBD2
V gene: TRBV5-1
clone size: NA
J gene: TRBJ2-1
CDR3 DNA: TGCGCCAGCAGCTCCGGACTAGCGGGGGGGTACAATGAGCAGTTCTTC
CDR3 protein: CASSSGLAGGYNEQFF

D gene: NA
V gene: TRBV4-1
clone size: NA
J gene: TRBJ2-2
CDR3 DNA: TGCGCCAGCAGCCAAGGTAGTCGGTCCGGGGAGCTGTTTTTT
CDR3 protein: CASSQGSRSGELFF

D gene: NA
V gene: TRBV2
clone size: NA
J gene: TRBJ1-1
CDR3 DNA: TGTGCCAGCAGTGGGGGGGGGAGGGGTAGCACTGAAGCTTTCTTT
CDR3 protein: CASSGGGRGSTEAFF

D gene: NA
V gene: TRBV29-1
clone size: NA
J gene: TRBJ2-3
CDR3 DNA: TGCAGCGTGGGGGAAGATACGCAGTATTTT
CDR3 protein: CSVGEDTQYF

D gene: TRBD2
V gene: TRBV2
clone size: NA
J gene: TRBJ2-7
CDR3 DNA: TGTGCCAGCAGTGGGGGGACTACATCCTACGAGCAGTACTTC
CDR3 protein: CASSGGTTSYEQYF

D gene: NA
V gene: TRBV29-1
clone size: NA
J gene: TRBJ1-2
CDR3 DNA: TGCAGCGTTGAAGGCACGAACTGGGGTCCCTACACCTTC
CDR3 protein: CSVEGTNWGPYTF

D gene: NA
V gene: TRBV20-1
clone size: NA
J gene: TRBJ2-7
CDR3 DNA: TGCAGTGGCCGCCCAGCAGGGTTCTACGAGCAGTACTTC
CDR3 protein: CSGRPAGFYEQYF

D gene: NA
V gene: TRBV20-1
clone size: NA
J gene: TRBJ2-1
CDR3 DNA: TGCAGTGCTAGAGACGGGAGTCGATACAATGAGCAGTTCTTC
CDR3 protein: CSARDGSRYNEQFF

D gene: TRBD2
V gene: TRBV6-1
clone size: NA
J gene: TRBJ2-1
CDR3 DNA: TGTGCCAGCATCGAAAGCGGGAGGCCATCCAATGAGCAGTTCTTC
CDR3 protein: CASIESGRPSNEQFF

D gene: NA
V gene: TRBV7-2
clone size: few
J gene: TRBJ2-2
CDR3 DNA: TGTGCCAGCAGCTTAAATGTGGGCGGGGAGCTGTTTTTT
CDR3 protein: CASSLNVGGELFF

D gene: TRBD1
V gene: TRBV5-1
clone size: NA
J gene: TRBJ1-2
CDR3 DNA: TGCGCCAGCAGCCGCGGGACAGGTGGGAACTATGGCTACACCTTC
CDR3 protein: CASSRGTGGNYGYTF

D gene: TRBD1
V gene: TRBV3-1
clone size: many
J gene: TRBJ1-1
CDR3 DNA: TGTGCCAGCAGCCCAGGGGGCCTGATGACTGAAGCTTTCTTT
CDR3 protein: CASSPGGLMTEAFF

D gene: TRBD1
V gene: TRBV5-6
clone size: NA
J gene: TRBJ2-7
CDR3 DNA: TGTGCCAGCAGGCGTGGACGGACAGGATCCTACGAGCAGTACTTC
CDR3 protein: CASRRGRTGSYEQYF

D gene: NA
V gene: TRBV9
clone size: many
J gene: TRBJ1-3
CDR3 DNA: TGTGCCAGCAGCGTAGCTTCGGGTTATGGAAACACCATATATTTT
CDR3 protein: CASSVASGYGNTIYF

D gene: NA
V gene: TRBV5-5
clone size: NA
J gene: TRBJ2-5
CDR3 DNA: TGTGCCAGCAGCTTGGCCGGGAGCTCGCACGAGACCCAGTACTTC
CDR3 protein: CASSLAGSSHETQYF

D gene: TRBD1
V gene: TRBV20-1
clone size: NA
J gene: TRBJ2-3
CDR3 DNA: TGCAGTGCTTCCGGGACAGGGACAGATACGCAGTATTTT
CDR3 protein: CSASGTGTDTQYF

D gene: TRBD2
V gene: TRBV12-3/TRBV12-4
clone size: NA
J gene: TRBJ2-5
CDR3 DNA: TGTGCCAGCAGTTTCGTTCCAGCGGGGAGACAAGAGACCCAGTACTTC
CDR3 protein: CASSFVPAGRQETQYF

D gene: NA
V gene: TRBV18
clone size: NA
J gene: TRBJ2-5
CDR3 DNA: TGTGCCAGCTCACCACCGAACAGGAGTGGTCAAGAGACCCAGTACTTC
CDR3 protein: CASSPPNRSGQETQYF

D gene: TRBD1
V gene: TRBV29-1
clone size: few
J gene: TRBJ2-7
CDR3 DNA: TGCAGCGTTGCTACTCCCCGGACAGGGGGCTACTACGAGCAGTACTTC
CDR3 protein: CSVATPRTGGYYEQYF

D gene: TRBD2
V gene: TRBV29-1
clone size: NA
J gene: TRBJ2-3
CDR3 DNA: TGCAGCGTTGAACTTAGCGGGACCACAGATACGCAGTATTTT
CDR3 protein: CSVELSGTTDTQYF

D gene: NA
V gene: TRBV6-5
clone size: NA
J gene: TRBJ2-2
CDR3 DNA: TGTGCCAGCAGTCTCGACCCAGCCCCGGGGACCGGGGAGCTGTTTTTT
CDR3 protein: CASSLDPAPGTGELFF